These 8 T cell receptor beta chains were sequenced from one sample in a study of cytomegalovirus exposure and HLA in healthy donors. Amplification used 60 Vbeta primers and 13 Jbeta primers. Libraries were prepared by immunoSEQ multiplex PCR; TCRdb keeps only in-frame clonotypes and omits some of them. This repertoire shows 180,000 or so clones, 78% found once; its top ten account for approximately 2.9%. Sequencing was done on a sample of PBMCs. Every receptor here comes from a female donor in good health and CMV-seronegative.

This chain joins TRBV7-3 and TRBJ1-1; the D gene is possibly TRBD1 (5 bases). Germline CDR1 and CDR2: SGHTA and FQGTGA. The CDR3 spans 15 residues. Trimming cost V 1 base and J 3 bases, with 12 bases left between them. CDR3 coding DNA: TGTGCCAGCAGCTTAAGGGCAGGGTTGGACACTGAAGCTTTCTTT. It encodes CASSLRAGLDTEAFF.

The V call is TRBV7-2, the J call TRBJ1-2, with 7 positions matching TRBD1. V shed 6 bases and J 5 bases; nucleotides not matched to a gene: 3. CDR3 length: 12 residues. Germline CDR1 SGHTA, CDR2 FQGNSA. In DNA, the CDR3 is TGTGCCAGCAGTCGACAGGGATATGGCTACACCTTC. The encoded protein is CASSRQGYGYTF.

The chain combines TRBV7-8 with TRBJ1-4; D unclear. CDR3 length: 12 residues. The V and J ends lost 2 bases and 11 bases respectively, with 9 bases between them. CDR1 is SGHVS, CDR2 FQNEAQ, per germline. The CDR3 DNA follows: TGTGCCAGCAGCTTAATCGCGGAGAAACTGTTTTTT. Its translation: CASSLIAEKLFF. The full variable domain, its missing parts supplied by reference TRBV7-8 and TRBJ1-4, is GAGVSQSPRYKVAKRGQDVALRCDPISGHVSLFWYQQALGQGPEFLTYFQNEAQLDKSGLPSDRFFAERPEGSVSTLKIQRTQQEDSAVYLCASSLIAEKLFFGSGTQLSVL.

This chain joins TRBV6-6 and TRBJ1-1; D uncertain. Germline lookup yields CDR1 MNHNY and CDR2 SVGAGI (reference sequence). The CDR3 has 13 residues. V was clipped by 3 bases and J by 4 bases, with 9 bases between them. Written as DNA, the CDR3 is TGTGCCAGCAGTTATCAGATGCCCACTGAAGCTTTCTTT. Translation: CASSYQMPTEAFF.

CDR3 nucleotides: TGTGCCAGCAGTCTTCACCCTCTCGACAGGGGCCCGAACACTGAAGCTTTCTTT. Its protein is CASSLHPLDRGPNTEAFF. The chain uses TRBV27 and TRBJ1-1, with 8 bases lining up with TRBD1. The CDR3 contains 18 residues. Per the germline V gene, CDR1 is MNHEY and CDR2 is SMNVEV (reference sequence). With 5 bases clipped from V and 1 base from J, the junction kept 15 bases outside the gene matches.

CDR3 DNA: TGCGCCAGCAGCTTTGGAACAGGCGATGAAAAACTGTTTTTT. Its protein is CASSFGTGDEKLFF. The chain is built from TRBV5-1 and TRBJ1-4; a possible D gene is TRBD1 (5 bases). This CDR3 has 14 amino acids. Trimming stripped 2 bases from V and 6 bases from J, with 11 bases between. From germline, CDR1 is SGHRS and CDR2 YFSETQ.

This clone was seen more than once but under ten times. This chain connects TRBV2 to TRBJ1-6; D unclear. The CDR3 loop spans 14 amino acids. Germline V CDR1 and CDR2: SNHLY, FYNNEI. V was cut by 8 bases and J by 4 bases, with 12 bases left in between. CDR3 amino acids: CASWAGRYNSPLHF. CDR3 DNA sequence: TGTGCCAGCTGGGCTGGCCGGTATAATTCACCCCTCCACTTT.

The chain carries TRBV7-2 and TRBJ2-1, with a possible D match to TRBD2 (5 bases). The CDR3 is 14 residues long. V lost 5 bases to trimming and J lost 6 bases, with 14 bases between them. Germline V CDR1 and CDR2: SGHTA, FQGNSA. The CDR3, as DNA: TGTGCCAGCAGCCAGCCGGAGCGGTCCAATGAGCAGTTCTTC. It is translated as CASSQPERSNEQFF.